What follows are 31 T cell receptor beta chains derived from one specimen sequenced in a study of OX40 agonist ivuxolimab in advanced cancers. TCRdb keeps only in-frame clones here, not all; method: immunoSEQ multiplex PCR. The data contain about 76,000 clones, roughly 90% of them singletons. The sample in question was CD4+ or CD8+ T cells sorted from blood, obtained in a trial of the OX40 agonist ivuxolimab. These receptor sequences come from an adult with an advanced solid tumor such as melanoma, head and neck, liver or kidney cancer.

The chain recombines TRBV10-3 with TRBJ1-2; no clear D. The CDR3 runs 12 residues. Trimming removed 5 bases at V and 3 bases at J, with 7 bases between. Germline assignment: CDR1 ENHRY and CDR2 SYGVKD. In DNA form, the CDR3 reads TGTGCCATCAGTATGACCGACTATGGCTACACCTTC. Translating it yields CAISMTDYGYTF.

This chain joins TRBV27 and TRBJ1-2, with D tentatively TRBD1 (5 bases). Germline CDR1 reads MNHEY; CDR2 reads SMNVEV (reference sequence). This CDR3 has 15 amino acids. Trimming pared 5 bases from V and 5 bases from J, leaving 18 bases between. CDR3 in amino acids: CASSPGTPGWYGYTF. The CDR3 nucleotides are TGTGCCAGCAGTCCCGGGACTCCTGGTTGGTATGGCTACACCTTC.

J is TRBJ2-1 and V is TRBV7-2, with D unclear. CDR3 length: 15 residues. Per the germline V gene, CDR1 is SGHTA and CDR2 is FQGNSA. The V and J ends lost 1 base and 2 bases respectively, with 9 bases between them. This CDR3 is CASSLVNHAYNEQFF. Here the CDR3 DNA reads TGTGCCAGCAGCTTAGTGAACCACGCCTACAATGAGCAGTTCTTC.

As regards this clone: The same CDR3 also results from other DNA sequences found in this sample. The rearrangement joins TRBV5-1 to TRBJ1-4; D is undetermined. V dropped 2 bases and J dropped 0 bases, with 5 bases sitting between them. CDR3 length: 14 amino acids. Germline assignment: CDR1 SGHRS and CDR2 YFSETQ. The CDR3 sequence is CASSLTATNEKLFF. The CDR3 nucleotides read TGCGCCAGCAGCTTAACCGCAACTAATGAAAAACTGTTTTTT.

This chain uses TRBV19 with TRBJ2-7; D perhaps matches TRBD1 (6 bases). Between the trimmed V and J ends, which lost 6 bases and 2 bases, there was a span of 14 bases. In germline, CDR1 is LNHDA, CDR2 SQIVND (reference sequence). The CDR3 has 14 amino acids. CDR3 DNA sequence: TGTGCCAGTAGCCACAGGGCTTCTGCCTACGAGCAGTACTTC. It translates to CASSHRASAYEQYF.

This chain joins TRBV19 and TRBJ2-3, with D possibly being TRBD1 (6 bases). V lost 6 bases and J 5 bases, leaving 21 bases between the germline ends. Germline V gives CDR1 LNHDA, CDR2 SQIVND (reference sequence). The CDR3 spans 16 residues. The chain's CDR3 is CASRGTGLGYRDTQYF. The CDR3 DNA follows: TGTGCCAGTAGAGGAACAGGGTTGGGGTATCGAGATACGCAGTATTTT. Combining the CDR3 with reference TRBV19 and TRBJ2-3 gives the whole variable domain DGGITQSPKYLFRKEGQNVTLSCEQNLNHDAMYWYRQDPGQGLRLIYYSQIVNDFQKGDIAEGYSVSREKKESFPLTVTSAQKNPTAFYLCASRGTGLGYRDTQYFGPGTRLTVL.

The CDR3 reads CTSSQGDCGGQFYNEQFF. CDR3 coding DNA: TGCACCAGCAGCCAAGGGGATTGCGGGGGCCAATTCTACAATGAGCAGTTCTTC. This sequence joins TRBV1 and TRBJ2-1; the table calls TRBD2, which could not be checked here. TRBV1 constitutes a pseudogene. The CDR3 sequence is 18 residues long.

This sequence joins TRBV6-1 and TRBJ2-7, with a possible D match to TRBD1 (6 bases). The CDR3 is 14 residues long. V lost 0 bases and J lost 4, with 10 bases in between. Germline values: CDR1 MNHNS, CDR2 SASEGT. CDR3 protein: CASSEAARGYEQYF. In DNA, the CDR3 is TGTGCCAGCAGTGAAGCGGCCAGGGGTTACGAGCAGTACTTC.

Notes on this clone: The same CDR3 also results from other DNA sequences found in this sample. The chain is built from TRBV9 and TRBJ2-1; no firm D call. CDR1 and CDR2 (germline): SGDLS, YYNGEE. CDR3 length: 15 amino acids. V was clipped by 0 bases and J by 0 bases, with 7 bases between them. For the CDR3, the DNA is TGTGCCAGCAGCGTAGTGCCGGGCTCCTACAATGAGCAGTTCTTC. Protein: CASSVVPGSYNEQFF.

V gene TRBV27 combines with J gene TRBJ2-1, with 12 bases identical to TRBD2. V lost 5 bases, J lost 8 bases, and 7 bases stayed unmatched. The CDR3 loop spans 15 amino acids. Germline V gives CDR1 MNHEY, CDR2 SMNVEV (reference sequence). This CDR3 is CASSHRTSGIYEQFF. CDR3 bases: TGTGCCAGCAGTCACCGGACTAGCGGGATCTATGAGCAGTTCTTC.

Points on this clone: This sample includes further DNA sequences coding for the same CDR3. The chain couples TRBV9 to TRBJ2-1; TRBD1 aligns across 7 bases. With 7 bases clipped from V and 6 bases from J, the junction kept 7 bases outside the gene matches. The CDR3 contains 13 residues. Looked up from germline, CDR1 is SGDLS and CDR2 is YYNGEE. The CDR3 DNA follows: TGTGCCAGCTCTATTGACAGGGTCAATGAGCAGTTCTTC. Translation gives CASSIDRVNEQFF.

This clone has just a few counts. The chain employs TRBV19 and TRBJ1-5; no reliable D call. This CDR3 comprises 16 residues. Germline V gene sequence: CDR1 LNHDA, CDR2 SQIVND (reference sequence). V was cut by 3 bases and J by 2 bases, with 14 bases left in between. The CDR3 here is CASSMGIGSGNQPQHF. CDR3 DNA: TGTGCCAGTAGTATGGGAATTGGATCTGGCAATCAGCCCCAGCATTTT.

The chain links TRBV5-1 to TRBJ2-2; 8 bases match TRBD1. Trimming cost V 0 bases and J 1 base; bases outside gene matches: 2. CDR3 length: 16 amino acids. In germline, CDR1 is SGHRS, CDR2 YFSETQ. The CDR3 coding sequence is TGCGCCAGCAGCTTGGAAACAGGGGGGAACACCGGGGAGCTGTTTTTT. Translation: CASSLETGGNTGELFF. The whole variable domain, filled in from reference TRBV5-1 and TRBJ2-2, reads KAGVTQTPRYLIKTRGQQVTLSCSPISGHRSVSWYQQTPGQGLQFLFEYFSETQRNKGNFPGRFSGRQFSNSRSEMNVSTLELGDSALYLCASSLETGGNTGELFFGEGSRLTVL.

The chain is built from TRBV28 and TRBJ2-7, with 7 bases aligning to TRBD1. The CDR3 runs to 12 residues. CDR1 is MDHEN and CDR2 is SYDVKM in the germline V gene. CDR3 coding DNA: TGTGTGACCGAGACAGGGAACTACGAGCAGTACTTC. Its translation: CVTETGNYEQYF.

This clone was counted once. The chain's CDR3 is CAIRGTVLPYGYTF. The CDR3 nucleotides are TGTGCCATCAGGGGGACAGTCCTACCCTATGGCTACACCTTC. V gene TRBV10-3 combines with J gene TRBJ1-2; 7 bases align to TRBD1. The CDR3 extends over 14 amino acids. The V gene end was trimmed by 6 bases and the J gene end by 4 bases; junction bases not matched to a gene: 8. Germline-derived CDR1 and CDR2 are ENHRY and SYGVKD.

The rearrangement joins TRBV28 to TRBJ2-4; D possibly corresponds to TRBD2 (5 bases). Germline values: CDR1 MDHEN, CDR2 SYDVKM. Trimming shortened V by 4 bases and J by 0 bases, and 22 bases separated the two germline ends. The CDR3 has 19 residues. This chain's CDR3 is CASSYSTAGGFLAKNIQYF. DNA for the CDR3: TGTGCCAGCAGTTATAGTACGGCCGGCGGGTTCCTAGCCAAAAACATTCAGTACTTC.

The gene calls are TRBV11-1 and TRBJ1-1, with 10 bases lining up with TRBD1. CDR1 and CDR2 from the germline V gene are SGHAT and FQDESV (reference sequence). V dropped 2 bases and J dropped 6; count of bases not matched to a gene: 9. This CDR3 is 16 amino acids long. The CDR3 reads CASSLKTGGRLAEAFF. CDR3 bases: TGTGCCAGCAGCTTAAAGACAGGGGGCCGTCTCGCTGAAGCTTTCTTT.

This chain links TRBV9 with TRBJ2-7; D is possibly TRBD1 (5 bases). Deletions cut 3 bases from V and 1 base from J, with 11 bases between. From germline, CDR1 is SGDLS and CDR2 YYNGEE. The CDR3 sequence is 14 residues long. The CDR3 DNA sequence: TGTGCCAGCAGCGCCCGACAGACTTCCTACGAGCAGTACTTC. Translation: CASSARQTSYEQYF.

The chain is built from TRBV28 and TRBJ1-5; D gene uncertain. The CDR3 covers 12 residues. Germline loops: CDR1 MDHEN, CDR2 SYDVKM. Trimming removed 6 bases at V and 5 bases at J, with 8 bases between. The CDR3 bases are TGTGCCAGCAGCCTCATGCATCAGCCCCAGCATTTT. Translation gives CASSLMHQPQHF.

The chain recombines TRBV9 with TRBJ1-4, with 10 bases that match TRBD1. Unmatched junction bases numbered 13, after V lost 4 bases and J lost 7 bases. The V gene's germline CDR1 is SGDLS and CDR2 YYNGEE. This CDR3 is 17 amino acids long. The DNA of the CDR3 is TGTGCCAGCAGCAGAGCCTACCGACAGGGGGCGGGTGAAAAACTGTTTTTT. It translates to CASSRAYRQGAGEKLFF.

The rearrangement uses TRBV10-3 and TRBJ1-2; 8 bases line up with TRBD1. Unmatched junction bases numbered 6, after V lost 6 bases and J lost 6 bases. CDR3 size: 13 residues. Germline-derived CDR1 and CDR2 are ENHRY and SYGVKD. The chain's CDR3 is CAIRDRELDGYTF. The CDR3 DNA reads TGTGCCATCAGGGACAGGGAGTTGGATGGCTACACCTTC.

The chain carries TRBV7-3 and TRBJ2-3, with no clear D. V gave up 0 bases and J gave up 2 bases, with 3 bases separating them. This CDR3 has 13 amino acids. The germline gives CDR1 SGHTA, CDR2 FQGTGA. CDR3 sequence: CASSLTHTDTQYF. The CDR3 DNA is TGTGCCAGCAGCTTAACTCACACAGATACGCAGTATTTT.

In this sample, this clone turned up once. V is TRBV7-2 and J is TRBJ2-1; a possible D gene is TRBD1 (6 bases). Germline values: CDR1 SGHTA, CDR2 FQGNSA. The V end was cut by 3 bases, the J end by 5 bases, with 14 bases between. The CDR3 loop spans 15 amino acids. CDR3 DNA sequence: TGTGCCAGCAGCTTCCAGGGGATTTTGAACAATGAGCAGTTCTTC. Its protein product is CASSFQGILNNEQFF.

The V call is TRBV7-2, the J call TRBJ2-7; weak D call: TRBD2 (6 bases). The CDR3 length is 14 residues. V gave up 5 bases and J gave up 3 bases, with 14 bases separating them. Germline lookup yields CDR1 SGHTA and CDR2 FQGNSA. The CDR3 reads CASSPAGKIYEQYF. CDR3 in DNA: TGTGCCAGCAGCCCCGCGGGGAAGATCTACGAGCAGTACTTC.

The rearrangement uses TRBV28 and TRBJ1-2, with 8 bases lining up with TRBD1. The trim removed 8 bases at V and 4 bases at J, leaving 9 bases unmatched. This CDR3 contains 14 residues. CDR1 is MDHEN and CDR2 is SYDVKM in the germline V gene. The CDR3 coding sequence is TGTGCCAGCGCTGCAGGGGGCTACGTCTATGGCTACACCTTC. Its protein product is CASAAGGYVYGYTF.

The chain uses TRBV27 and TRBJ2-1, with 10 bases fitting TRBD1. Germline CDR1 is MNHEY and CDR2 is SMNVEV (reference sequence). CDR3 length: 15 amino acids. With V trimmed by 5 bases and J by 9 bases, 10 bases remained unmatched. The DNA for the CDR3 is TGTGCCAGCAGTCAGGGACAGGGGAGAAGGGGTGAGCAGTTCTTC. This sequence encodes CASSQGQGRRGEQFF.

This chain joins TRBV27 and TRBJ2-6; 10 bases fit TRBD1. Germline V gives CDR1 MNHEY, CDR2 SMNVEV (reference sequence). The CDR3 totals 19 residues. V dropped 8 bases and J dropped 1; count of bases not matched to a gene: 14. In DNA, the CDR3 is TGTGCCAGCTCGTTTAGGTCCGGGACAGGGGCTTCTGGGGCCAACGTCCTGACTTTC. Translation gives CASSFRSGTGASGANVLTF.

The V call is TRBV19, the J call TRBJ2-3, with D maybe TRBD2 (5 bases). Germline V CDR1 and CDR2: LNHDA, SQIVND (reference sequence). The CDR3 loop spans 14 amino acids. With 5 bases removed from V and 2 bases from J, the gap between germline ends came to 11 bases. The CDR3 region has the DNA TGTGCCAGTAGTTACGGGATTAACACAGATACGCAGTATTTT. Translation: CASSYGINTDTQYF.

The chain links TRBV28 to TRBJ1-1, with D possibly matching TRBD1 (6 bases). The CDR3 has 15 amino acids. Germline V gene lookup returns CDR1 MDHEN and CDR2 SYDVKM. V lost 4 bases, J lost 8 bases, and 20 bases lay in between. In DNA, the CDR3 is TGTGCCAGCAGTTATCAAGACAGGACCATCAGAGAAGCTTTCTTT. As protein: CASSYQDRTIREAFF.

The chain uses TRBV7-2 and TRBJ2-7, with 7 bases that match TRBD1. The V segment lost 5 bases and the J segment 6 bases; nucleotides outside the gene matches: 7. Germline CDR1 and CDR2: SGHTA and FQGNSA. CDR3 length: 13 amino acids. The DNA for the CDR3 is TGTGCCAGCAGCCTTACAGGGGTCGGCGAGCAGTACTTC. This encodes CASSLTGVGEQYF.

The V gene is TRBV11-3, the J gene TRBJ2-7; D not resolved. Germline V gives CDR1 SGHNT, CDR2 YENEEA. The CDR3 runs to 13 residues. Trimming stripped 3 bases from V and 7 bases from J, with 13 bases between. Here the CDR3 DNA reads TGTGCCAGCAGCTTCACCCTAACCACTGAGCAGTACTTC. Its translation is CASSFTLTTEQYF.